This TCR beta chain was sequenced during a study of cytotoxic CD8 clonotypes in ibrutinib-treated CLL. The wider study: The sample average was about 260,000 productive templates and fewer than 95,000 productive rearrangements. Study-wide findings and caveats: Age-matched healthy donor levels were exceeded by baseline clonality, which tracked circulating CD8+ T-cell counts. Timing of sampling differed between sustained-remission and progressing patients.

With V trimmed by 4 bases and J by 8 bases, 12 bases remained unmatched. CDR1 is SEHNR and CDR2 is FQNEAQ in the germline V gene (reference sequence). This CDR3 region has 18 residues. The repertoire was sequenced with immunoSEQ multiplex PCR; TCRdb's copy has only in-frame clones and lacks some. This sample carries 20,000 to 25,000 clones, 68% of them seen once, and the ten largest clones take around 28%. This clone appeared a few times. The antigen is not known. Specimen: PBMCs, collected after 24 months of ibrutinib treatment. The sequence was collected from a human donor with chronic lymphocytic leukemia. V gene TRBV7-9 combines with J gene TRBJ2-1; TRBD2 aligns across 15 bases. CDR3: CASSYPGLAGGLLDEQFF. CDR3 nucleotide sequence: TGTGCCAGCAGCTACCCAGGACTAGCGGGGGGGCTTCTAGATGAGCAGTTCTTC.